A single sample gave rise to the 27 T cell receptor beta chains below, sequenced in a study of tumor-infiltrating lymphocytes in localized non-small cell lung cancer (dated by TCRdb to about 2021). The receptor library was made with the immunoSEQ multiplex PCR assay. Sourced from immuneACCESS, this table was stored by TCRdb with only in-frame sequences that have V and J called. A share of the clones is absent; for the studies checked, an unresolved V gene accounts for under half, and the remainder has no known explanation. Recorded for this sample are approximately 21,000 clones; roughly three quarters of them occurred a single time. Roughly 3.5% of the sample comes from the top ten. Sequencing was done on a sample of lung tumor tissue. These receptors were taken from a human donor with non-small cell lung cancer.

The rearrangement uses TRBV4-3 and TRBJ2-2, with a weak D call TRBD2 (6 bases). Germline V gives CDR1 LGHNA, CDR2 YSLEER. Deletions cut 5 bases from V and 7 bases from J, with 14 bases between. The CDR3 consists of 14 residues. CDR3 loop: CASSGFRRDGELFF. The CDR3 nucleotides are TGCGCCAGCAGCGGCTTCCGGAGGGACGGGGAGCTGTTTTTT.

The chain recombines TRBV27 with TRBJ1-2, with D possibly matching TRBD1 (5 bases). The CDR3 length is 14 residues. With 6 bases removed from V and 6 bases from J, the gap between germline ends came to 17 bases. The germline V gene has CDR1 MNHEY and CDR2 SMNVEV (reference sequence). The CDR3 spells CASRPRGGGDGYTF. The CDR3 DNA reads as TGTGCCAGCAGACCTCGGGGGGGAGGGGATGGCTACACCTTC.

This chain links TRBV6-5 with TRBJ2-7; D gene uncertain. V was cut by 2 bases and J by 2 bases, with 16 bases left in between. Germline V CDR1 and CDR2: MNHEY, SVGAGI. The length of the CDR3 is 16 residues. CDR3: CASSYAAALWPYEQYF. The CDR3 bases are TGTGCCAGCAGTTACGCAGCAGCCCTTTGGCCCTACGAGCAGTACTTC.

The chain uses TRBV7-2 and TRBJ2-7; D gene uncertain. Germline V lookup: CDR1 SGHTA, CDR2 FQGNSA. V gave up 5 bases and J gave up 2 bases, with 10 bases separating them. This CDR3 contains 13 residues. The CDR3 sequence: CASSLDGPYEQYF. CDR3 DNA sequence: TGTGCCAGCAGCCTTGACGGTCCCTACGAGCAGTACTTC.

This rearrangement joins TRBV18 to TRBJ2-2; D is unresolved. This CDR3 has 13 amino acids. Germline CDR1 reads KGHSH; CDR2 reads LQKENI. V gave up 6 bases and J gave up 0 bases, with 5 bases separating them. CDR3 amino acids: CASSRTNTGELFF. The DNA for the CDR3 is TGTGCCAGCTCTCGAACGAACACCGGGGAGCTGTTTTTT.

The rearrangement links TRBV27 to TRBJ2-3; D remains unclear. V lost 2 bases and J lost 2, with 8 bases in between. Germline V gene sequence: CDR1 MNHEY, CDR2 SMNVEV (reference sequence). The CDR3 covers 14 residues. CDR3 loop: CASSLGASTDTQYF. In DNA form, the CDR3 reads TGTGCCAGCAGTTTAGGCGCCTCCACAGATACGCAGTATTTT.

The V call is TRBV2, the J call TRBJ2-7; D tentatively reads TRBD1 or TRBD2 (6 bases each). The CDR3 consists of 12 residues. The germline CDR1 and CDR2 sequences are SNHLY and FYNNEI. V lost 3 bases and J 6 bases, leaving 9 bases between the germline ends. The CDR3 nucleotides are TGTGCCAGCAGTGATCGGGGGCGCGAGCAGTACTTC. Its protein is CASSDRGREQYF. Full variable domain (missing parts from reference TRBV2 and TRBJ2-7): EPEVTQTPSHQVTQMGQEVILRCVPISNHLYFYWYRQILGQKVEFLVSFYNNEISEKSEIFDDQFSVERPDGSNFTLKIRSTKLEDSAMYFCASSDRGREQYFGPGTRLTVT.

CDR3 loop: CASTSTGELFF. The CDR3 region has the DNA TGTGCCAGCACAAGCACCGGGGAGCTGTTTTTT. The genes are TRBV2 and TRBJ2-2; D unresolved. This CDR3 region has 11 residues. Per germline, CDR1 SNHLY and CDR2 FYNNEI. V was clipped by 7 bases and J by 4 bases, with 4 bases between them.

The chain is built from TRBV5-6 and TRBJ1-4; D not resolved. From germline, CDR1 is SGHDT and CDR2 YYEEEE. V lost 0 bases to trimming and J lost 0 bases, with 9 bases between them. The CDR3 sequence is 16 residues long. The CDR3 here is CASSLVSAATNEKLFF. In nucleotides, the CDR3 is TGTGCCAGCAGCTTGGTTAGTGCGGCAACTAATGAAAAACTGTTTTTT.

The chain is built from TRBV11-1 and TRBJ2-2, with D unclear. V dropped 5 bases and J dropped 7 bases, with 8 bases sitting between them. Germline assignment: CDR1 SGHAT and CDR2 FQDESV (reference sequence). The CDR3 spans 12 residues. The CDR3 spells CASSQSHGELFF. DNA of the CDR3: TGTGCCAGCAGCCAGAGCCACGGGGAGCTGTTTTTT.

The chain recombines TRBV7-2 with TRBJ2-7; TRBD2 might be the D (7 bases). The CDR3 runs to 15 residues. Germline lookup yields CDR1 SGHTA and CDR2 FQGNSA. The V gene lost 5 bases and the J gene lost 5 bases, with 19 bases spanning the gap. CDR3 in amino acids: CASSPNRGRAHEQYF. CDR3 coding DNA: TGTGCCAGCAGCCCAAATAGGGGGAGGGCCCACGAGCAGTACTTC.

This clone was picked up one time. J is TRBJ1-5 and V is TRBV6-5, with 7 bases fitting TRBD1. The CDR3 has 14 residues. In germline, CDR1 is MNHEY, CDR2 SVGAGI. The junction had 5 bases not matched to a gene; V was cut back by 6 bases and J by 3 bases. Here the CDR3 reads CASRAGGVNQPQHF. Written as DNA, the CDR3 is TGTGCCAGCAGAGCAGGGGGAGTCAATCAGCCCCAGCATTTT.

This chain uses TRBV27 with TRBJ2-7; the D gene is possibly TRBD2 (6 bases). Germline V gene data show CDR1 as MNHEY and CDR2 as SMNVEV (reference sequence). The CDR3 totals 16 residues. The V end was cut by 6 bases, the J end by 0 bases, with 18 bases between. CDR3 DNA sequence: TGTGCCAGCAGACCAACGGGACTCCTAAGCTCCTACGAGCAGTACTTC. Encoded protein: CASRPTGLLSSYEQYF.

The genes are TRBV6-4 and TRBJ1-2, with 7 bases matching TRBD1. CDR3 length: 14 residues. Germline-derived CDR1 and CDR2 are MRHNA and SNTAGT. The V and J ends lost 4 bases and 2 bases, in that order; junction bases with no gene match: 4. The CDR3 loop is CASSVEQGNYGYTF. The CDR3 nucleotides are TGTGCCAGCAGTGTCGAACAGGGGAACTATGGCTACACCTTC.

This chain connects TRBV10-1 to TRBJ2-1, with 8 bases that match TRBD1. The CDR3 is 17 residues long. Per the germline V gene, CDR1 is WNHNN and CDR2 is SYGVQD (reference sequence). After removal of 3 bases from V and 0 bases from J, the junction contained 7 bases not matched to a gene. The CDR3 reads CASSDRTGLSSYNEQFF. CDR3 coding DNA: TGCGCCAGCAGTGATCGGACAGGGCTAAGCTCCTACAATGAGCAGTTCTTC.

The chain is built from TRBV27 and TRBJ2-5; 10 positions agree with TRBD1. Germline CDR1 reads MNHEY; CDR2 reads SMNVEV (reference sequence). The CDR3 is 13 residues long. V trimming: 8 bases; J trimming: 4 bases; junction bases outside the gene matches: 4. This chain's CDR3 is CASGRDRGETQYF. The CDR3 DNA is TGTGCCAGCGGTCGGGACAGGGGAGAGACCCAGTACTTC.

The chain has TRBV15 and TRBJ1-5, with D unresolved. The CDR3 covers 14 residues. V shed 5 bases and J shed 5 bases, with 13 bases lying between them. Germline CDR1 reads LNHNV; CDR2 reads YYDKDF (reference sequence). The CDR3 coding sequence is TGTGCCACCAGCGCTTCCTTAAAAGATCAGCCCCAGCATTTT. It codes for CATSASLKDQPQHF.

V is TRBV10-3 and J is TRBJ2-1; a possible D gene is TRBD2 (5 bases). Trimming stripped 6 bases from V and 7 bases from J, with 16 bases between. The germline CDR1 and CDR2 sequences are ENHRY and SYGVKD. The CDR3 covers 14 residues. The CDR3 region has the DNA TGTGCCATCAGGGTGAGGGCCGTTGATAATGAGCAGTTCTTC. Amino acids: CAIRVRAVDNEQFF.

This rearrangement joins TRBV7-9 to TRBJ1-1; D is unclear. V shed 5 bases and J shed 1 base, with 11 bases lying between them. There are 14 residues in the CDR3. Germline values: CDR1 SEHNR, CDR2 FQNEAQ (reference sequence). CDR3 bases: TGTGCCAGCAGCCCCCCGTCGCCGAACACTGAAGCTTTCTTT. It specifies CASSPPSPNTEAFF.

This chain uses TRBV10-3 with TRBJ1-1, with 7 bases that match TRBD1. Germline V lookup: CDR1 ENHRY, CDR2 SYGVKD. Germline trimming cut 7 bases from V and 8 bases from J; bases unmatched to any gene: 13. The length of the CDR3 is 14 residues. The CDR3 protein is CAITRDRENPEAFF. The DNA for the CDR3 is TGTGCCATCACAAGGGACAGAGAAAATCCCGAAGCTTTCTTT.

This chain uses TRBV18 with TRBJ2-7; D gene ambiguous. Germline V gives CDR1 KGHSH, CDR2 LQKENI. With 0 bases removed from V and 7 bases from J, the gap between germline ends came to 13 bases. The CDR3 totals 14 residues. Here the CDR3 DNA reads TGTGCCAGCTCACCACCGACCTCTACGGGTGAGCAGTACTTC. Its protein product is CASSPPTSTGEQYF.

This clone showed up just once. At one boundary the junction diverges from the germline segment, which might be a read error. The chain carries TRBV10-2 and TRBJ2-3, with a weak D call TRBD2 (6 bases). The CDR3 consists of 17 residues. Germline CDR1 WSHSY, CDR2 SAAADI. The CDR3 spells CASTERSTSPGADTQYF. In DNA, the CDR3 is TGCGCCAGCACTGAGAGATCTACTAGCCCCGGGGCTGATACGCAGTATTTT.

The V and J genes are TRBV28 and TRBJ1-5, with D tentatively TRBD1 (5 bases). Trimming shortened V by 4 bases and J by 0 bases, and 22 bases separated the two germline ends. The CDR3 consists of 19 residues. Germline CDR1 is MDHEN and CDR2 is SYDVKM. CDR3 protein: CASSSSPGPGGYSNQPQHF. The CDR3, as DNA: TGTGCCAGCAGTTCCTCACCGGGACCGGGAGGTTATAGCAATCAGCCCCAGCATTTT.

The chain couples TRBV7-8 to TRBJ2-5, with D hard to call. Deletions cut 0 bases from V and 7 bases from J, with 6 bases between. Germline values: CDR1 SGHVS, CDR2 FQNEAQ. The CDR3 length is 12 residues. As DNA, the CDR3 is TGTGCCAGCAGCTTAGCGAGAAGGACCCAGTACTTC. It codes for CASSLARRTQYF.

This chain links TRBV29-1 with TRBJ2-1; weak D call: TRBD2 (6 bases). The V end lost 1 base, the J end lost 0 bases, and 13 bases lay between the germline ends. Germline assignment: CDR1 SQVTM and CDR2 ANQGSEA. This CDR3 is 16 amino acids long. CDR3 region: CSVEGKGTFSYNEQFF. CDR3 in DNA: TGCAGCGTTGAAGGCAAGGGGACTTTCTCCTACAATGAGCAGTTCTTC.

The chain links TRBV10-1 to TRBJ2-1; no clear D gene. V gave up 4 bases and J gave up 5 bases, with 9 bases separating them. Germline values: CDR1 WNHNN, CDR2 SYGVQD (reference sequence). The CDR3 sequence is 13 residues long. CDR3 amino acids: CASSVRRNNEQFF. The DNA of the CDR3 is TGCGCCAGCAGTGTCCGACGGAACAATGAGCAGTTCTTC.

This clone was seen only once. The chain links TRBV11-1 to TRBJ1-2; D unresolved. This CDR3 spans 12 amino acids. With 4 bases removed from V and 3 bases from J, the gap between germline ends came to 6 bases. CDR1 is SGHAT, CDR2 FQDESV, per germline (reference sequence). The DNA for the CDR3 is TGTGCCAGCAGCTCCCCCCACTATGGCTACACCTTC. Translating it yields CASSSPHYGYTF.